These 10 T cell receptor beta chains were sequenced from one sample in a study of blood T cell repertoires in COVID-19. Assay used: immunoSEQ multiplex PCR; TCRdb lists only in-frame clones, some missing. This sample has more than 100,000 clones, with more than 80% found just once. Sequenced: peripheral blood. The receptors were sampled from a man aged 40-49 years with acute or convalescent COVID-19.

The chain couples TRBV6-6 to TRBJ1-1; 7 positions match TRBD1. J was trimmed by 2 bases and V by 4 bases; bases with no gene match: 7. This CDR3 spans 15 amino acids. From germline, CDR1 is MNHNY and CDR2 SVGAGI (reference sequence). This chain's CDR3 is CASSSWDSLNTEAFF. Written as DNA, the CDR3 is TGTGCCAGCAGTTCCTGGGACAGCCTCAACACTGAAGCTTTCTTT.

CDR3 sequence: CASSGARQSNTGELFF. The CDR3 DNA follows: TGTGCCAGTAGTGGGGCACGGCAGTCGAACACCGGGGAGCTGTTTTTT. V is TRBV19 and J is TRBJ2-2; TRBD1 is a possible D gene (5 bases). This CDR3 is 16 amino acids long. The V end was cut by 5 bases, the J end by 0 bases, with 13 bases between. The germline CDR1 and CDR2 sequences are LNHDA and SQIVND (reference sequence).

V and J are TRBV10-3 and TRBJ2-5; D gene uncertain. This CDR3 spans 14 amino acids. The germline V gene has CDR1 ENHRY and CDR2 SYGVKD. V shed 6 bases and J shed 5 bases, with 16 bases lying between them. CDR3 sequence: CAISPGAPGETQYF. Written as DNA, the CDR3 is TGTGCCATCAGCCCCGGTGCGCCCGGGGAGACCCAGTACTTC.

This chain connects TRBV7-9 to TRBJ1-3; D call uncertain. This CDR3 is built from 15 residues. Trimming took off 1 base at V and 7 bases at J, with 14 bases between the two ends. Germline V gene data show CDR1 as SEHNR and CDR2 as FQNEAQ (reference sequence). This chain's CDR3 is CASSLVDNGANTIYF. The CDR3 DNA is TGTGCCAGCAGCTTAGTAGACAACGGCGCGAACACCATATATTTT.

The V and J genes are TRBV29-1 and TRBJ2-5, with unresolved D. The CDR3 loop spans 12 amino acids. Germline lookup yields CDR1 SQVTM and CDR2 ANQGSEA. V lost 5 bases and J lost 5, with 12 bases in between. The CDR3 protein is CSVPTFSETQYF. The CDR3 coding sequence is TGCAGCGTTCCTACCTTCTCGGAGACCCAGTACTTC. The whole variable domain, filled in from reference TRBV29-1 and TRBJ2-5, reads SAVISQKPSRDICQRGTSLTIQCQVDSQVTMMFWYRQQPGQSLTLIATANQGSEATYESGFVIDKFPISRPNLTFSTLTVSNMSPEDSSIYLCSVPTFSETQYFGPGTRLLVL.

CDR3 loop: CASSLRRATAGYTF. The DNA for the CDR3 is TGTGCCAGCAGCTTACGCAGGGCGACGGCTGGCTACACCTTC. The chain links TRBV7-2 to TRBJ1-2, with a weak D call TRBD1 (5 bases). Trimming shortened V by 2 bases and J by 7 bases, and 14 bases separated the two germline ends. Germline CDR1 SGHTA, CDR2 FQGNSA. The CDR3 sequence is 14 residues long.

This chain links TRBV2 with TRBJ1-4, with D possibly being TRBD1 (5 bases). V lost 8 bases and J lost 0, with 13 bases in between. Germline CDR1 reads SNHLY; CDR2 reads FYNNEI. The CDR3 length is 15 residues. The CDR3 protein is CASGLQDSTNEKLFF. CDR3 in DNA: TGTGCCAGCGGCCTACAGGATTCAACTAATGAAAAACTGTTTTTT.

J is TRBJ1-2 and V is TRBV7-3; D gene ambiguous. The CDR3 runs 13 residues. V was shortened by 2 bases and J by 8 bases, with 12 bases between the two germline ends. Germline V gene data show CDR1 as SGHTA and CDR2 as FQGTGA. CDR3 protein: CASSLEGRRGYTF. For the CDR3, the DNA is TGTGCCAGCAGCTTAGAGGGAAGGAGGGGCTACACCTTC. The full variable domain, completed using reference TRBV7-3 and TRBJ1-2, is GAGVSQTPSNKVTEKGKYVELRCDPISGHTALYWYRQSLGQGPEFLIYFQGTGAADDSGLPNDRFFAVRPEGSVSTLKIQRTERGDSAVYLCASSLEGRRGYTFGSGTRLTVV.

This clone was counted a single time. This sequence joins TRBV2 and TRBJ1-4, with D unclear. This CDR3 has 15 amino acids. The V and J ends lost 5 bases and 6 bases respectively, with 16 bases between them. CDR1 is SNHLY, CDR2 FYNNEI, per germline. The CDR3 DNA reads TGTGCCAGCAGTCCCCCAGGTGGGCCTCATGAAAAACTGTTTTTT. This encodes CASSPPGGPHEKLFF.

This clone was recorded once. V is TRBV6-5 and J is TRBJ1-1; TRBD1 matches at 7 bases. V shed 6 bases, J shed 1 base, and the junction held 5 bases outside the gene matches. Germline V gives CDR1 MNHEY, CDR2 SVGAGI. The CDR3 consists of 14 residues. Here the CDR3 reads CASRPGQENTEAFF. CDR3 nucleotides: TGTGCCAGCAGGCCCGGACAGGAGAACACTGAAGCTTTCTTT.